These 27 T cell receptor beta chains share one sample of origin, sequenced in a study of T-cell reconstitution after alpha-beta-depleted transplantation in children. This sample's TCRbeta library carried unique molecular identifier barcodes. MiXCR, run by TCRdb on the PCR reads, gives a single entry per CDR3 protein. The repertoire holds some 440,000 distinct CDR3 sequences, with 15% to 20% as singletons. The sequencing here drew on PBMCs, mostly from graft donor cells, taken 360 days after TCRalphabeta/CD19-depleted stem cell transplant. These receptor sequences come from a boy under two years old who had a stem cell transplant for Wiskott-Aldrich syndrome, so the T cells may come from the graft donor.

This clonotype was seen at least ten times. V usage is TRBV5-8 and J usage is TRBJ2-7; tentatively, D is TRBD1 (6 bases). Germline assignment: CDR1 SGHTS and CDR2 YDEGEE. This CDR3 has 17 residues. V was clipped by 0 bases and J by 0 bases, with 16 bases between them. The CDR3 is CASSLVWGHLTSYEQYF. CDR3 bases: TGTGCCAGCAGCTTGGTATGGGGGCACCTCACCTCCTACGAGCAGTACTTC.

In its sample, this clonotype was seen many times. Here the CDR3 reads CASSPRTVMNTEAFF. The CDR3 coding sequence is TGTGCCAGCAGTCCTCGGACAGTAATGAACACTGAAGCTTTCTTT. This chain links TRBV12-3 or TRBV12-4 with TRBJ1-1, with TRBD1 as a possible D gene (6 bases). V shed 5 bases and J shed 0 bases, with 13 bases lying between them. This CDR3 has 15 amino acids.

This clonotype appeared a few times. The CDR3 sequence: CASSPYRGRYNEQFF. The CDR3 DNA reads as TGTGCCAGCAGCCCTTACAGGGGGAGGTACAATGAGCAGTTCTTC. The chain joins TRBV25-1 to TRBJ2-1; TRBD1 aligns across 8 bases. V shed 6 bases and J 4 bases; nucleotides not matched to a gene: 8. The length of the CDR3 is 15 residues. CDR1 is MGHDK and CDR2 is SYGVNS in the germline V gene.

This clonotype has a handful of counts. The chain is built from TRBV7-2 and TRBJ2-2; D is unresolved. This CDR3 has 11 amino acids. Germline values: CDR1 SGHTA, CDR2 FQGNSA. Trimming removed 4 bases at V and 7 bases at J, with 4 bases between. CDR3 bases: TGTGCCAGCAGCTGGTTCGGGGAGCTGTTTTTT. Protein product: CASSWFGELFF.

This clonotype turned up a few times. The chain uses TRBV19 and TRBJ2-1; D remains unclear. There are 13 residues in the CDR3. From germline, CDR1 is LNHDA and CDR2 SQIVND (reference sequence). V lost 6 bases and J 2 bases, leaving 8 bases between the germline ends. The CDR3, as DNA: TGTGCCAGTAGCCCTAGGCCCTACAATGAGCAGTTCTTC. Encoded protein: CASSPRPYNEQFF.

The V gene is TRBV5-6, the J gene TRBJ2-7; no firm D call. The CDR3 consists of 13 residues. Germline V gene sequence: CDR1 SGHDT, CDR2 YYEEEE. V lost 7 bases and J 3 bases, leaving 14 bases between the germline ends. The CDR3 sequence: CASGPAPDYEQYF. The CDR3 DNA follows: TGTGCCAGCGGCCCCGCCCCCGACTACGAGCAGTACTTC.

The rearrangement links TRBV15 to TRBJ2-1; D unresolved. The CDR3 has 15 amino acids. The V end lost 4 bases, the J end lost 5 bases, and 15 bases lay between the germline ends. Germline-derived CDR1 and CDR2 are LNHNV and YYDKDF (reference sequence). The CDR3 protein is CATSKSLFIHNEQFF. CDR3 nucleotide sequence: TGTGCCACCAGCAAGTCCCTCTTTATTCACAATGAGCAGTTCTTC.

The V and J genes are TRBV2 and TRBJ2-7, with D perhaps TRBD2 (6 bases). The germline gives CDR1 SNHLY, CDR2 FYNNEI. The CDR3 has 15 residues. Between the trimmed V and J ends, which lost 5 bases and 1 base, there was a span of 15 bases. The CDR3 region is CASSLERASSYEQYF. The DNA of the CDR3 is TGTGCCAGCAGTCTCGAGCGGGCCTCATCCTACGAGCAGTACTTC.

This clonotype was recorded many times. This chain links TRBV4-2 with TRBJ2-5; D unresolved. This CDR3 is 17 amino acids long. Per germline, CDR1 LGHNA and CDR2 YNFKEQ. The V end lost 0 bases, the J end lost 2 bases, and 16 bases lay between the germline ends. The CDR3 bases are TGTGCCAGCAGCCAAGAGGGGAAGGGTTGGGGACAAGAGACCCAGTACTTC. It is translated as CASSQEGKGWGQETQYF.

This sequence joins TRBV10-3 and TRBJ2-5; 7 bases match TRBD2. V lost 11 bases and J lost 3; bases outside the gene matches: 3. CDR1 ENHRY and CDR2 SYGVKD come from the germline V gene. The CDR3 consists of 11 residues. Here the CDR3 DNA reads TGTGCCGTTGCGGGAGAAGAGACCCAGTACTTC. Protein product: CAVAGEETQYF.

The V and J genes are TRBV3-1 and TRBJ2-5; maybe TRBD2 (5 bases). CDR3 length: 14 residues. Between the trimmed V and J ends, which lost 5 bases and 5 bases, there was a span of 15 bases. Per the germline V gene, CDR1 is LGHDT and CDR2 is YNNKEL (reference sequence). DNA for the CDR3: TGTGCCAGCAGCAACAGTCCGGGGAAGGAGACCCAGTACTTC. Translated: CASSNSPGKETQYF.

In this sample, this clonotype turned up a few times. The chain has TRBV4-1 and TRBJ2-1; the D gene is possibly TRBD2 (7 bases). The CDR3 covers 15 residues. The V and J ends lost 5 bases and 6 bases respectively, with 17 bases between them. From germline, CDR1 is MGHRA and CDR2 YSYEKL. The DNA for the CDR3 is TGCGCCAGCAGCTGGGCGGGGGCAGTCGGCAATGAGCAGTTCTTC. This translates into CASSWAGAVGNEQFF.

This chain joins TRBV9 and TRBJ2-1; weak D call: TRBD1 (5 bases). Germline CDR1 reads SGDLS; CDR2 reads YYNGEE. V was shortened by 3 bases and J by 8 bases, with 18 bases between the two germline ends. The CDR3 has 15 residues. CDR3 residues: CASSEQATHFDEQFF. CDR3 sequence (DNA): TGTGCCAGCAGCGAACAGGCCACCCACTTTGATGAGCAGTTCTTC.

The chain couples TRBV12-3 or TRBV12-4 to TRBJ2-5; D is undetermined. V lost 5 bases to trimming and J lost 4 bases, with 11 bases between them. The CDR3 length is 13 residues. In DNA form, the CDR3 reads TGTGCCAGCAGTCGGACCTGGGTAGAGACCCAGTACTTC. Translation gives CASSRTWVETQYF.

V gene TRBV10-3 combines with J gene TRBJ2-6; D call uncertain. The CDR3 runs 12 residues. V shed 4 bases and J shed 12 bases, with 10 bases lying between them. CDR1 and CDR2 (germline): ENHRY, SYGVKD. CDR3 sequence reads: CAISVHPGVLTF. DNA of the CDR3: TGTGCCATCAGTGTACACCCAGGCGTCCTGACTTTC.

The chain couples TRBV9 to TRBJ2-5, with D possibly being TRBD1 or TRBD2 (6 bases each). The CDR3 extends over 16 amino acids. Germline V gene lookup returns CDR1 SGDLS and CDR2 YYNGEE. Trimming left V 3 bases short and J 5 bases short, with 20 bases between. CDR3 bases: TGTGCCAGCAGCGCCCGTGGGGGGACATACCCTGAGACCCAGTACTTC. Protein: CASSARGGTYPETQYF.

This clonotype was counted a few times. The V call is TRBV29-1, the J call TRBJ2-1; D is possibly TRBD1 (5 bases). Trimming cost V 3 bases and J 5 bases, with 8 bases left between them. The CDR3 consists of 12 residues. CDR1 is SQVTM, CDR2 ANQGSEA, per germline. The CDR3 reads CSVDRDNNEQFF. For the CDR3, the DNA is TGCAGCGTTGACAGGGATAACAATGAGCAGTTCTTC.

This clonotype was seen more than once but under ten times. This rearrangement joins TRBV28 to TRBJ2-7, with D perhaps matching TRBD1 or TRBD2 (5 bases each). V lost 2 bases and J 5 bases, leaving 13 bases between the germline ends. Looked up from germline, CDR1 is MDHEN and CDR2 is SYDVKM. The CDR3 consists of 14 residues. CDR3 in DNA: TGTGCCAGCAGTTTACCAGGGACGGGCGACGAGCAGTACTTC. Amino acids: CASSLPGTGDEQYF.

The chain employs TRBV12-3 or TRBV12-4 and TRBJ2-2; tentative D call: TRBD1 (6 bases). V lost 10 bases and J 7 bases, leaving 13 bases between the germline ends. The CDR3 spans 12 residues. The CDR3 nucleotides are TGTGCCACGTCAGGGGCGGGCGGGGAGCTGTTTTTT. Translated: CATSGAGGELFF.

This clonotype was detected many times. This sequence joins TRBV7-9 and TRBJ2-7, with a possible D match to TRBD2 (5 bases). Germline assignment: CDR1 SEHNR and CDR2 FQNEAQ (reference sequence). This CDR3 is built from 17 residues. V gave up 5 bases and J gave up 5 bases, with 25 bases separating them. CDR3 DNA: TGTGCCAGCAGCCCATTCGGTTGGAACAGAGGGAAGCACGAGCAGTACTTC. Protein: CASSPFGWNRGKHEQYF.

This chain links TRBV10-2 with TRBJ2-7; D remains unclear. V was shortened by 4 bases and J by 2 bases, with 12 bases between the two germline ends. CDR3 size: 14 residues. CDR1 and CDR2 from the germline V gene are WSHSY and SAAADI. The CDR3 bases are TGCGCCAGCAGTGTTGGGCCCAAGACCTACGAGCAGTACTTC. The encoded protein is CASSVGPKTYEQYF.

The CDR3 loop is CASSQSISGTSYTDTQYF. The CDR3 nucleotides are TGCGCCAGCAGCCAGAGTATATCCGGGACTAGCTACACAGATACGCAGTATTTT. The chain employs TRBV4-1 and TRBJ2-3; 9 bases agree with TRBD2. The CDR3 covers 18 residues. The ends lost 3 bases at V and 2 bases at J; junction bases unmatched: 12. Germline-derived CDR1 and CDR2 are MGHRA and YSYEKL.

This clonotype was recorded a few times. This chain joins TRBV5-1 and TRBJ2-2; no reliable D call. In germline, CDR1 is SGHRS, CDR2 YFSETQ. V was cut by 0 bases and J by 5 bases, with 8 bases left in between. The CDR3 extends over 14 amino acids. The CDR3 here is CASSLERVTGELFF. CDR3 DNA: TGCGCCAGCAGCTTGGAAAGGGTTACCGGGGAGCTGTTTTTT.

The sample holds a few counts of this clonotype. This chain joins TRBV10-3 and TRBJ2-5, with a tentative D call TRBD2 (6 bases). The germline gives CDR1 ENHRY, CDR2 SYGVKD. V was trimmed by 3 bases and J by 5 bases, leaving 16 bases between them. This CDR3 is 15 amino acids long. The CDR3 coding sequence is TGTGCCATCAGTGAAATGCGGGGCCGGGGGGAGACCCAGTACTTC. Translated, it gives CAISEMRGRGETQYF.

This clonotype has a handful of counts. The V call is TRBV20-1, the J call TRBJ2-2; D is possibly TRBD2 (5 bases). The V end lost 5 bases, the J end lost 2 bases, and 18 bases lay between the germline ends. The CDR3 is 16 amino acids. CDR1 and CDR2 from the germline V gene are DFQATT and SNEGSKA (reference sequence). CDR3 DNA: TGCAGTGCTCCCGACTATCTCAGACCAAACACCGGGGAGCTGTTTTTT. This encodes CSAPDYLRPNTGELFF.

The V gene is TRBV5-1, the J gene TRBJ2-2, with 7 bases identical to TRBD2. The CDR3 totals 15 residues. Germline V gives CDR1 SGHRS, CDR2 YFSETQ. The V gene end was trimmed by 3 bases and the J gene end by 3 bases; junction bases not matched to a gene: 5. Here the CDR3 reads CASSSGTKYTGELFF. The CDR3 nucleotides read TGCGCCAGCAGCTCGGGGACTAAATACACCGGGGAGCTGTTTTTT. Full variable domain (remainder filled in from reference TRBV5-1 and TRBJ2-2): KAGVTQTPRYLIKTRGQQVTLSCSPISGHRSVSWYQQTPGQGLQFLFEYFSETQRNKGNFPGRFSGRQFSNSRSEMNVSTLELGDSALYLCASSSGTKYTGELFFGEGSRLTVL.

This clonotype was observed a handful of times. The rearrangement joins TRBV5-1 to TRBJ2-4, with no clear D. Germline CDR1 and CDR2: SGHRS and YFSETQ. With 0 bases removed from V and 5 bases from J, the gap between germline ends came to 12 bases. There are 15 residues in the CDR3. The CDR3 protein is CASSLDSTSQNIQYF. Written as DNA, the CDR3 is TGCGCCAGCAGCTTGGACAGCACCTCTCAAAACATTCAGTACTTC.